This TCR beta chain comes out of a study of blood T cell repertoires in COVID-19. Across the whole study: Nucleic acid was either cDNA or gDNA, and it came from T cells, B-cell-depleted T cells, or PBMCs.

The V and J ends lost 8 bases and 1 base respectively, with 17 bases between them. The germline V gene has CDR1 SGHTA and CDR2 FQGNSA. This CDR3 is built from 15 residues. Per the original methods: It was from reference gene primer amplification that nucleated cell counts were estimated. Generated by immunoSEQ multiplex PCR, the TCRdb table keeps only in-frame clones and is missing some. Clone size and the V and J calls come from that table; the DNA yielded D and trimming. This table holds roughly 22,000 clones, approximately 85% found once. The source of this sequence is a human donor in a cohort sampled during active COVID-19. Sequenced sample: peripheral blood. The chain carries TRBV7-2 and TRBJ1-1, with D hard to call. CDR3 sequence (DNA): TGTGCCAGCGGGCCGTCCCTTAGCGGGAACACTGAAGCTTTCTTT. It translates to CASGPSLSGNTEAFF.